The clone carrying this T cell receptor beta chain came up once. Its target is unknown. The data were taken from a study of T cell responses to AZD1222 COVID-19 vaccine. Whole-study findings and limits: Possibly, clonal diversity was underestimated; donors were largely white British and included more females.

TCRdb's table, derived via immunoSEQ multiplex PCR, lists solely in-frame clones and lacks some. The repertoire consists of about 130,000 clones, with approximately 87% occurring once and the leading ten covering roughly a tenth. The germline CDR1 and CDR2 sequences are SGHAT and FQNNGV. Between the trimmed V and J ends, which lost 1 base and 1 base, there was a span of 7 bases. The CDR3 is made up of 14 amino acids. This TCR was sampled from an adult in good health. The V and J genes are TRBV11-2 and TRBJ1-1; the D is unclear. The specimen was peripheral blood, collected on day 0 of AZD1222 vaccination. CDR3 protein: CASSLGAGNTEAFF. The CDR3 DNA reads TGTGCCAGCAGCTTAGGCGCAGGGAACACTGAAGCTTTCTTT.